This TCR beta chain was recorded in a study of CD8 T cells in Susac syndrome. V dropped 7 bases and J dropped 9; count of bases not matched to a gene: 7. Germline-derived CDR1 and CDR2 are SNHLY and FYNNEI. The CDR3 runs 13 residues. Sequencing of TCR beta was performed on blood CD8+ and CD4+ T cells. Controls were drawn from healthy donors and were matched for age and sex. Through negative isolation, CD4+ and CD8+ T cells were obtained, while TEMRA cells were enriched using FACS. RNA, at about 0.5 to 1 ug, was reverse transcribed with random hexamers. By means of immunoSEQ multiplex PCR, TCR beta CDR3 spanning 54 Vbeta and 13 Jbeta underwent amplification. Using its own MiXCR run on the immunoSEQ multiplex PCR reads, TCRdb lists one record per CDR3 protein. The sample includes under 200,000 distinct CDR3 sequences, roughly 94% of them seen just once.

The gene calls are TRBV2 and TRBJ2-1, with 9 positions matching TRBD2. Source material: CD4+ T cells from PBMCs. This TCR was sampled from a human donor in good health. In DNA form, the CDR3 reads TGTGCCAGCATAGCGGGAGACAGCGGTGAGCAGTTCTTC. Its protein product is CASIAGDSGEQFF. Supplemented by reference TRBV2 and TRBJ2-1, the full variable domain reads EPEVTQTPSHQVTQMGQEVILRCVPISNHLYFYWYRQILGQKVEFLVSFYNNEISEKSEIFDDQFSVERPDGSNFTLKIRSTKLEDSAMYFCASIAGDSGEQFFGPGTRLTVL.